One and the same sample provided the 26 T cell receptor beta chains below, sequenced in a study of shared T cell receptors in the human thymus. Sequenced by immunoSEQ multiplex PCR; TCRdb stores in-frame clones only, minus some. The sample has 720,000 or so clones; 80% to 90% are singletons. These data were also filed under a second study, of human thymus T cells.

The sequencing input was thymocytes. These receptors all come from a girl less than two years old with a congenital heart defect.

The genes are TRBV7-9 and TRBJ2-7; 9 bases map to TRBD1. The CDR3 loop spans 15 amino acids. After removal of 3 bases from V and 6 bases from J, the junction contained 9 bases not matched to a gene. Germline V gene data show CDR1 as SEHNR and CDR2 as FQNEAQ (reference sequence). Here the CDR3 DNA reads TGTGCCAGCAGCTTCGATTCCGGGACAGGGACCGAGCAGTACTTC. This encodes CASSFDSGTGTEQYF.

CDR3 nucleotide sequence: TGTGCCAGCAGCCTAGGGGCAGGGGGTAACACTGAAGCTTTCTTT. Protein: CASSLGAGGNTEAFF. This chain joins TRBV7-2 and TRBJ1-1; TRBD1 agrees at 7 bases. In germline, CDR1 is SGHTA, CDR2 FQGNSA. Trimming took 5 bases from V and 2 from J; bases not matched to a gene: 8. This CDR3 has 15 residues.

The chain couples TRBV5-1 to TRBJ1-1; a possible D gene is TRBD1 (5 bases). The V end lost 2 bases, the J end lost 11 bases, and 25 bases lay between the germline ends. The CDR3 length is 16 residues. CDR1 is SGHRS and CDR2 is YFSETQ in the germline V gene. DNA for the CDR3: TGCGCCAGCAGCTTAAAGCTAGGGGAGGAGAGCCAGGAGGCTTTCTTT. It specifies CASSLKLGEESQEAFF.

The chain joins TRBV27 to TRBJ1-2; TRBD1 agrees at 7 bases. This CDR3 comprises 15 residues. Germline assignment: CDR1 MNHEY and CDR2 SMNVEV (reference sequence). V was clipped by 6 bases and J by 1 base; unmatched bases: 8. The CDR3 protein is CASSQGQERNYGYTF. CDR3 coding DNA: TGTGCCAGCAGCCAAGGACAGGAACGTAACTATGGCTACACCTTC.

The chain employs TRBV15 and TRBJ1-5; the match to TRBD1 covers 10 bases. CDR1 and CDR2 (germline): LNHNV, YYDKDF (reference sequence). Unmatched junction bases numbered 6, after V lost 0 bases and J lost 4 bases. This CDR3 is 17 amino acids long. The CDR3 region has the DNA TGTGCCACCAGCAGAGAGAAAAAGGACAGGGGGAATCAGCCCCAGCATTTT. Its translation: CATSREKKDRGNQPQHF.

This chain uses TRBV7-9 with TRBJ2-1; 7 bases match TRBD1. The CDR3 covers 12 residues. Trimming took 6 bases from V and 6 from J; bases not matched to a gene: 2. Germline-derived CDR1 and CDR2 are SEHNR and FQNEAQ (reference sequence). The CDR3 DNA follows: TGTGCCAGCAGACACAGGGGCAATGAGCAGTTCTTC. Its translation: CASRHRGNEQFF.

The CDR3 here is CASSLRPQGKAHYGYTF. The CDR3, as DNA: TGCGCCAGCAGCCTCAGACCACAGGGAAAGGCCCACTATGGCTACACCTTC. This sequence joins TRBV5-1 and TRBJ1-2; D is possibly TRBD1 (6 bases). The CDR3 runs 17 residues. Trimming shortened V by 4 bases and J by 3 bases, and 22 bases separated the two germline ends. From germline, CDR1 is SGHRS and CDR2 YFSETQ.

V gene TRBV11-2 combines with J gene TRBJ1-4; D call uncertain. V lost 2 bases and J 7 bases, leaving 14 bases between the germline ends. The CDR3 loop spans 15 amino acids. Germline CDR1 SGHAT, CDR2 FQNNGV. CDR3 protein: CASSLPAPRSEKLFF. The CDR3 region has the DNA TGTGCCAGCAGCTTACCGGCACCTCGGAGTGAAAAACTGTTTTTT.

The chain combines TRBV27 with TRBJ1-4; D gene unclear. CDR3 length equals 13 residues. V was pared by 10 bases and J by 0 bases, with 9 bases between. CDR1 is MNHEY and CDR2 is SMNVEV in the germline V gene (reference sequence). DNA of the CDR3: TGTGCCACCTCGGTTGCAACTAATGAAAAACTGTTTTTT. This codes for CATSVATNEKLFF.

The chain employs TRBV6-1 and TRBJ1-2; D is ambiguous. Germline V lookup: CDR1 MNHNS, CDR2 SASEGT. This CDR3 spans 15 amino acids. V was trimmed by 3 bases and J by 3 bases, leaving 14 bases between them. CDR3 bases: TGTGCCAGCAGTGATCAACCCACTAACTACTATGGCTACACCTTC. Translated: CASSDQPTNYYGYTF.

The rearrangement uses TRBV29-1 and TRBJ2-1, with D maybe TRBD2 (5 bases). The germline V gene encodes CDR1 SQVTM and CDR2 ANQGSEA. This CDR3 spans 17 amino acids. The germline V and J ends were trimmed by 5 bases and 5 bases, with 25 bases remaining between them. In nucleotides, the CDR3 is TGCAGCGTTCTCCGGGGATGGCCTCCAATCGGCGACAATGAGCAGTTCTTC. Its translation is CSVLRGWPPIGDNEQFF.

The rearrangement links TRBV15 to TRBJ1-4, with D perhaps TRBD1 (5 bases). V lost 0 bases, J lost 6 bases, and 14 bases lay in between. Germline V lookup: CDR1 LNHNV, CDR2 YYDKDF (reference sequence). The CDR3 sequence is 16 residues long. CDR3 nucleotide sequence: TGTGCCACCAGCAGAGAGGTAGGCAGGGCCTATGAAAAACTGTTTTTT. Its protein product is CATSREVGRAYEKLFF.

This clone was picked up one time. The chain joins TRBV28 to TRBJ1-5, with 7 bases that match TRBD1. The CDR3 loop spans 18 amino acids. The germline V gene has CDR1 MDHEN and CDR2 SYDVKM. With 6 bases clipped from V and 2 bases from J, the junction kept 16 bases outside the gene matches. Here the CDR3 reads CASSQASPGQRRNQPQHF. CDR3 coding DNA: TGTGCCAGCAGCCAGGCGAGTCCGGGACAGAGACGCAATCAGCCCCAGCATTTT.

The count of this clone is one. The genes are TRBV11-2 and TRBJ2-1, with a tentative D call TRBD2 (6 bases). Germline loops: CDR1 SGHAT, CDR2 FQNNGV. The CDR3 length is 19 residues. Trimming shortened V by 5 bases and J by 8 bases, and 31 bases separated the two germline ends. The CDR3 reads CASSPAGLTRRIGSYEQFF. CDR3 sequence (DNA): TGTGCCAGCAGCCCCGCGGGACTGACTCGCCGCATAGGGTCGTATGAGCAGTTCTTC.

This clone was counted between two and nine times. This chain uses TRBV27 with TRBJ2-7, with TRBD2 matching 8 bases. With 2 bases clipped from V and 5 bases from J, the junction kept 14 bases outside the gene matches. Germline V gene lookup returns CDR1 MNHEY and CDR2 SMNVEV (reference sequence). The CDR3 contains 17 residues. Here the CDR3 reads CASSLNPSPGGPHEQYF. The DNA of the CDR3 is TGTGCCAGCAGTTTAAACCCCTCTCCGGGGGGGCCCCACGAGCAGTACTTC.

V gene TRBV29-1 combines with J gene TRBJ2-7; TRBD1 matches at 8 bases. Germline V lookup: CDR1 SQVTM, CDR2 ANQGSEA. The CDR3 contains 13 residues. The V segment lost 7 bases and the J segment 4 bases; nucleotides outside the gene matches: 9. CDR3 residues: CSAWTGTPYEQYF. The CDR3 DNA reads TGCAGCGCCTGGACAGGGACGCCTTACGAGCAGTACTTC.

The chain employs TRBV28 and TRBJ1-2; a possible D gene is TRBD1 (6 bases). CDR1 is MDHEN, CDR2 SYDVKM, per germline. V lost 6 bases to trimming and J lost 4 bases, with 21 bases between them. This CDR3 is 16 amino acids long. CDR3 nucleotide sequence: TGTGCCAGCAGCCACCGGGACACGGTCGTTCGCTATGGCTACACCTTC. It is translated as CASSHRDTVVRYGYTF.

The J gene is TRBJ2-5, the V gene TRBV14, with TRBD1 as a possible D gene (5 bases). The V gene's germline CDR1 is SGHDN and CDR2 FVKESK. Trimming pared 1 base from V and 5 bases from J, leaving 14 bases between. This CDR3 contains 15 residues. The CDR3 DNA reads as TGTGCCAGCAGCCAAGTACGAACAGGTTACGAGACCCAGTACTTC. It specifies CASSQVRTGYETQYF.

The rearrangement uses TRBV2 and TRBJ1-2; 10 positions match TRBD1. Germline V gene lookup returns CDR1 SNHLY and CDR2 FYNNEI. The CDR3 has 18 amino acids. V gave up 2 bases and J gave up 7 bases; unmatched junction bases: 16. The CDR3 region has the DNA TGTGCCAGCAGTGAATTGGGACAGGGGTTTGAGGAAGCGAGTGGCTACACCTTC. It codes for CASSELGQGFEEASGYTF.

The CDR3 DNA reads as TGTGCCTGGAGTAAGGGGACAGAGAGTGATGTCGCCGGGGAGCTGTTTTTT. Translated, it gives CAWSKGTESDVAGELFF. This chain joins TRBV30 and TRBJ2-2, with TRBD1 identical over 7 bases. The V and J ends lost 2 bases and 6 bases, in that order; junction bases with no gene match: 15. Germline CDR1 is GTSNPN and CDR2 is SVGIG (reference sequence). The CDR3 has 17 amino acids.

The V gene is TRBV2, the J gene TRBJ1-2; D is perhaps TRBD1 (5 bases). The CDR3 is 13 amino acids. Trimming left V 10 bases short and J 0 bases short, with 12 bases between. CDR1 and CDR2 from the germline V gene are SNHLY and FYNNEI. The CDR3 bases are TGTGCCAAGGGCAGGGCATCTAACTATGGCTACACCTTC. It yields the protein CAKGRASNYGYTF.

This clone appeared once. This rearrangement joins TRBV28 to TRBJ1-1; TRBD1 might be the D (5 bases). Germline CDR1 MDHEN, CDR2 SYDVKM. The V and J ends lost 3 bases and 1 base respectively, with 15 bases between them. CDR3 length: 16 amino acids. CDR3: CASSFAHRSPNTEAFF. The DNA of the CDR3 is TGTGCCAGCAGTTTCGCCCACAGGTCTCCGAACACTGAAGCTTTCTTT.

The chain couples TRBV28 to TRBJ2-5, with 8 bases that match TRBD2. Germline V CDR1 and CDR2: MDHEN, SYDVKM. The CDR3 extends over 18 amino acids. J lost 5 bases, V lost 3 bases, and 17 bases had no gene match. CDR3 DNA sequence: TGTGCCAGCAGTTTTGATTCATTTGTCGGGACTAGGGTGGAGACCCAGTACTTC. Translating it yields CASSFDSFVGTRVETQYF. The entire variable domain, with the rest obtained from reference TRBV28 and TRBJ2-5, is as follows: DVKVTQSSRYLVKRTGEKVFLECVQDMDHENMFWYRQDPGLGLRLIYFSYDVKMKEKGDIPEGYSVSREKKERFSLILESASTNQTSMYLCASSFDSFVGTRVETQYFGPGTRLLVL.

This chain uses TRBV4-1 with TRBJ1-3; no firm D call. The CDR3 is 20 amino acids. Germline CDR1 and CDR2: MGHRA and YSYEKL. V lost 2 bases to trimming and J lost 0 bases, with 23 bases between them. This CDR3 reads CASSQMGASVFSFSGNTIYF. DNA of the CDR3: TGCGCCAGCAGCCAAATGGGCGCCTCCGTTTTCTCCTTCTCTGGAAACACCATATATTTT.

The CDR3 nucleotides are TGTGCCGGCCGGGACAGAGAGGCAGATACGCAGTATTTT. It codes for CAGRDREADTQYF. The chain combines TRBV6-1 with TRBJ2-3; 7 nucleotides line up with TRBD1. V shed 11 bases and J 4 bases; nucleotides not matched to a gene: 9. Germline CDR1 reads MNHNS; CDR2 reads SASEGT. The CDR3 has 13 amino acids.

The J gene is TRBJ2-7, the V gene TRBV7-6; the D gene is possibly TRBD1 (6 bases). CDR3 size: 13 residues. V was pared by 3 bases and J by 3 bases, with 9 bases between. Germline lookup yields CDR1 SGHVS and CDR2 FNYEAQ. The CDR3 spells CASSFRGHYEQYF. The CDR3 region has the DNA TGTGCCAGCAGCTTCAGGGGCCACTACGAGCAGTACTTC.